The entry below describes one T cell receptor beta chain. Authors' methods: Amplifying reference gene primers gave estimates of nucleated cell counts. Only in-frame clones appear in the TCRdb table, and some are missing; sequencing was by immunoSEQ multiplex PCR. V and J calls and clone size are those listed in that table; D and trimming were worked out from the DNA. The sample lists 80,000 or so clones; roughly four fifths were seen once. These data are taken from a study of blood T cell repertoires in COVID-19. The source is a man in his 60s with acute or convalescent COVID-19. Sequences were obtained from peripheral blood.

The CDR3: CASSRGGTVRADTQYF. CDR3 nucleotide sequence: TGTGCCAGCAGCCGAGGGGGGACAGTACGAGCAGATACGCAGTATTTT. The chain is built from TRBV7-8 and TRBJ2-3, with D tentatively TRBD1 (7 bases). The ends were cut back, 5 bases at V and 4 bases at J, with 19 bases in the middle. CDR1 is SGHVS and CDR2 is FQNEAQ in the germline V gene. The CDR3 runs 16 residues.